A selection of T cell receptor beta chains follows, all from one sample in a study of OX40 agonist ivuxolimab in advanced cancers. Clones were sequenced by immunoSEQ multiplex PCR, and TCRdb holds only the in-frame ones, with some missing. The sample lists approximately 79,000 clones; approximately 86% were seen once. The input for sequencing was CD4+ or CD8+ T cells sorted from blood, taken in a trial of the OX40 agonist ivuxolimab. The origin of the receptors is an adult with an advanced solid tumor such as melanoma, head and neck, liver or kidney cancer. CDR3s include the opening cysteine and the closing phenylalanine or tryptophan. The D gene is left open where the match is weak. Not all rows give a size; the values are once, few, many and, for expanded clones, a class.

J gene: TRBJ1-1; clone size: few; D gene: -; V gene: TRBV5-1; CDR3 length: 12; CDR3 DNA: TGCGCCAGCGCCAAATGGGACACTGAAGCTTTCTTT; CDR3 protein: CASAKWDTEAFF
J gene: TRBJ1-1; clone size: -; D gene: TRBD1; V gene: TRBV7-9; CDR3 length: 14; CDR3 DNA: TGTGCCAGCAGCTCCAGGGGGAGGAACACTGAAGCTTTCTTT; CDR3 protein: CASSSRGRNTEAFF
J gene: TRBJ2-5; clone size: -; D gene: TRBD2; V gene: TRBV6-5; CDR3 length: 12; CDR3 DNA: TGTGCCGTCTTGGGACTAGATGGAGCCCAGTACTTC; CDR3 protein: CAVLGLDGAQYF
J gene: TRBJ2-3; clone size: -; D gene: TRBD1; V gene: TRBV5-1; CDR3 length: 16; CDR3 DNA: TGCGCCAGCAGCCGGGGACAGGGTGTTCGCACAGATACGCAGTATTTT; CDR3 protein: CASSRGQGVRTDTQYF
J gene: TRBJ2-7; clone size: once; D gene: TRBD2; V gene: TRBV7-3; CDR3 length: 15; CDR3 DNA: TGTGCCAGCAGTTTTAGCGGGGGGCCTGGGTACGAGCAGTACTTC; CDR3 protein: CASSFSGGPGYEQYF
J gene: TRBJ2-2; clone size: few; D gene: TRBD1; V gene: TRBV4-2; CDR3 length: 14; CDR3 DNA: TGTGCCAGCAGCCAAGATCTAGGGGGCAGGGAGCTGTTTTTT; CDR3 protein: CASSQDLGGRELFF
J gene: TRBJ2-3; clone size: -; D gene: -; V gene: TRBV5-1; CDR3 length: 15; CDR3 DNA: TGCGCCAGCAGCCCGCCTACAGGGAACACAGATACGCAGTATTTT; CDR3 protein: CASSPPTGNTDTQYF
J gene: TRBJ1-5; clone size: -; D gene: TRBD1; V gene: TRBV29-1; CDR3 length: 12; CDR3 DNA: TGCAGCGCTGGGACAGGGAATCAGCCCCAGCATTTT; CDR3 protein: CSAGTGNQPQHF
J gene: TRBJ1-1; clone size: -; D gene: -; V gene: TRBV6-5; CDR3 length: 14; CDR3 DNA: TGTGCCAGCAGTTACTCCTACCGGAACACTGAAGCTTTCTTT; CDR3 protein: CASSYSYRNTEAFF
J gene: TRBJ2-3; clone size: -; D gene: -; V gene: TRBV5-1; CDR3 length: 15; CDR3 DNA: TGCGCCAGCAGCCTGCAGACTCTTGGAACAGATACGCAGTATTTT; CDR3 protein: CASSLQTLGTDTQYF
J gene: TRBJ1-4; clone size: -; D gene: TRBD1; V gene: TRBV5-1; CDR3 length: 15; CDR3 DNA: TGCGCCAGCAGCCGAGGACAGGCAACTAATGAAAAACTGTTTTTT; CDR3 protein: CASSRGQATNEKLFF
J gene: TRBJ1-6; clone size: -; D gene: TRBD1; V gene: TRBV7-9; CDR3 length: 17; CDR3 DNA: TGTGCCAGCAGCTTGGTCTGGTCAGACAGGGCTAATTCACCCCTCCACTTT; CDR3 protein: CASSLVWSDRANSPLHF
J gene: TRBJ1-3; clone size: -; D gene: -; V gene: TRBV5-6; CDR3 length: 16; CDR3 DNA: TGTGCCAGCAGCTCCACGGGGATTTCCTCTGGAAACACCATATATTTT; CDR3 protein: CASSSTGISSGNTIYF
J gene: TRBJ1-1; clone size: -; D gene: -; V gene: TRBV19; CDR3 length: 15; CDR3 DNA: TGTGCCAGTAGTATTATCTCGGGTTTTGACACTGAAGCTTTCTTT; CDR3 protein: CASSIISGFDTEAFF
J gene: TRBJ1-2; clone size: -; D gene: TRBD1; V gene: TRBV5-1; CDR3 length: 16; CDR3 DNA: TGCGCCAGCAGCCCAACCGGGACAGGGGGTTTGGATGGCTACACCTTC; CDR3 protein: CASSPTGTGGLDGYTF
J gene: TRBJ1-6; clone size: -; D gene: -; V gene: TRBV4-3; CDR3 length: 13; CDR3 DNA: TGCGCCAGCAGCCAAGAGCGGGGTTCACCCCTCCACTTT; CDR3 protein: CASSQERGSPLHF
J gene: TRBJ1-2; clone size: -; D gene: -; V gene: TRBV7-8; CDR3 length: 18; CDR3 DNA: TGTGCCAGCAGCTTAAAAGCCTCCGGTCAGGGTCCCCTCTATGGCTACACCTTC; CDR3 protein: CASSLKASGQGPLYGYTF
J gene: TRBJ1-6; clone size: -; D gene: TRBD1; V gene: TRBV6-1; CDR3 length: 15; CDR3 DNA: TGTGCCAGCGGGTCACAGGGGTGGGGGAATTCACCCCTCCACTTT; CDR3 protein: CASGSQGWGNSPLHF
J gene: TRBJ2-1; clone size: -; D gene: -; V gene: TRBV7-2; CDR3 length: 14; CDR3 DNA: TGTGCCAGCAGCCCGGACAGATCCTACAATGAGCAGTTCTTC; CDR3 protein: CASSPDRSYNEQFF
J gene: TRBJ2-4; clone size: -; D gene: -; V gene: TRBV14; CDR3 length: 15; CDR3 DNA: TGTGCCAGCAGCCCCTCCGGGACGGCCGAAAACATTCAGTACTTC; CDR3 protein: CASSPSGTAENIQYF
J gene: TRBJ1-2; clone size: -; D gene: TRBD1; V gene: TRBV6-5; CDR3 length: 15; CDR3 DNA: TGTGCCAGCAGTTACTCACAGGGGAAAGGGAATGGCTACACCTTC; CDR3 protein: CASSYSQGKGNGYTF
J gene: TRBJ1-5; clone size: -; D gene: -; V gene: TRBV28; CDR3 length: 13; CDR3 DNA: TGTGCCAGCAGTTTGGTAGGCCATCAGCCCCAGCATTTT; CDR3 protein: CASSLVGHQPQHF
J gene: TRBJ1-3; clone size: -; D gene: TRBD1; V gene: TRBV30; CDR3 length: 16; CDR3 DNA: TGTGCCTGGAGTCCCTCCCGGACAGGGACTGGAAACACCATATATTTT; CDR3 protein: CAWSPSRTGTGNTIYF
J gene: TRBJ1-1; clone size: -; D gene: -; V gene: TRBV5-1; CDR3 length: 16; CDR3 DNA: TGCGCCAGCAGCTTGGGAGGACCGGCTTCGAACACTGAAGCTTTCTTT; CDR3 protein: CASSLGGPASNTEAFF
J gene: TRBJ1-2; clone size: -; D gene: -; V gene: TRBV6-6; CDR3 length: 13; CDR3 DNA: TGTGCCAGCAGGCAAGGGACACCGGAAGGCTACACCTTC; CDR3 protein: CASRQGTPEGYTF
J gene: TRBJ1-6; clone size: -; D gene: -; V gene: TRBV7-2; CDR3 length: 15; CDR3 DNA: TGTGCCAGCAGCGAAACGGGACATCCCCATTCACCCCTCCACTTT; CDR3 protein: CASSETGHPHSPLHF
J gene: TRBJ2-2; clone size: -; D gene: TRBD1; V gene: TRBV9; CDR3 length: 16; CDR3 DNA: TGTGCCAGCAGCGTAGGGACAGGGAGATTTGCCGGGGAGCTGTTTTTT; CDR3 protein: CASSVGTGRFAGELFF
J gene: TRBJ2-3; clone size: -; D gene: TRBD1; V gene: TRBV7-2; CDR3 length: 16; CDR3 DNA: TGTGCCAGCAGCTTAGGTGGGGGACAGGGCACAGATACGCAGTATTTT; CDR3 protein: CASSLGGGQGTDTQYF
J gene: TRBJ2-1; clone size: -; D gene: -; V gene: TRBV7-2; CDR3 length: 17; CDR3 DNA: TGTGCCAGCAGCTTAGCAGGAAACACCCGAGGCCACAATGAGCAGTTCTTC; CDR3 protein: CASSLAGNTRGHNEQFF
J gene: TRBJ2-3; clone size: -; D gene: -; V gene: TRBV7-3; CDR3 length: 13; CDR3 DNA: TGTGCCAGCAGCTTACCCTCTTCAGATACGCAGTATTTT; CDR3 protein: CASSLPSSDTQYF
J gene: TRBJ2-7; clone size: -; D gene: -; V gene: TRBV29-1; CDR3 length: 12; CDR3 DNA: TGCAGCGTTTTCACAGGGACCTACGAGCAGTACTTC; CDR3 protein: CSVFTGTYEQYF
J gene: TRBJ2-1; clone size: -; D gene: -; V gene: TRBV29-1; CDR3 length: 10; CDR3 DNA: TGCAGCGCCAGCTACAATGAGCAGTTCTTC; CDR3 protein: CSASYNEQFF
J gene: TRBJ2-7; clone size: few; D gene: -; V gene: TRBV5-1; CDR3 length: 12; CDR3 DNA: TGCGCCAGCAGCTACCCCCCGAGCGAGCAGTACTTC; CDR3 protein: CASSYPPSEQYF
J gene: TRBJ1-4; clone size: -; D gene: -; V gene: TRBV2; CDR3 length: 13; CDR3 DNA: TGTGCCAGCTGTCCTACAACTAATGAAAAACTGTTTTTT; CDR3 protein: CASCPTTNEKLFF
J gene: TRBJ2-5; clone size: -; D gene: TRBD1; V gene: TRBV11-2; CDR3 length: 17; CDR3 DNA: TGTGCCAGCAGCTTGAGTAGCACAGGGGGGATCCAAGAGACCCAGTACTTC; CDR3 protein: CASSLSSTGGIQETQYF